Listed below are T cell receptor beta chains from one sample, sequenced in a study of CD8 T cells in Susac syndrome. TCRdb ran MiXCR on the immunoSEQ multiplex PCR reads and lists one entry per CDR3 protein. The sample has 80,000 or so distinct CDR3 sequences, roughly 91% seen once. The specimen was CD4+ T cells from PBMCs. These receptors were obtained from a human donor with Susac syndrome. Both conserved end residues are part of each CDR3. The D gene is left open where the match is weak. Part of the rows lack a size; the others show once, few, many or a class for expanded clones.

j_gene	d_gene	abundance	v_gene	CDR3aa	CDR3nt
TRBJ2-1	.	.	TRBV7-9	CASSSTAVNEQFF	TGTGCCAGCAGTTCCACGGCAGTCAATGAGCAGTTCTTC
TRBJ2-3	TRBD2	once	TRBV2	CASIGLAGTTDTQYF	TGTGCCAGCATCGGACTAGCGGGGACCACAGATACGCAGTATTTT
TRBJ1-2	.	.	TRBV29-1	CSGRARDNYGYTF	TGCAGCGGCAGAGCGAGGGATAACTATGGCTACACCTTC
TRBJ2-1	.	.	TRBV7-9	CASRQLGALEYNEQFF	TGTGCCAGCAGACAGTTGGGGGCACTCGAATACAATGAGCAGTTCTTC
TRBJ2-3	.	few	TRBV7-3	CASSLQGADTQYF	TGTGCCAGCAGCTTACAGGGCGCAGATACGCAGTATTTT
TRBJ1-5	TRBD1	.	TRBV18	CASSPPDRGLPQHF	TGTGCCAGCTCACCACCGGACAGGGGATTGCCCCAGCATTTT
TRBJ2-3	TRBD1	.	TRBV20-1	CSASRQGAHTSTDTQYF	TGCAGTGCCTCCCGACAGGGTGCCCATACTAGCACAGATACGCAGTATTTT
TRBJ1-1	.	.	TRBV20-1	CSGVERTEAFF	TGCAGTGGGGTTGAAAGGACTGAAGCTTTCTTT
TRBJ2-7	.	.	TRBV6-1	CASRQWQGIHEQYF	TGTGCCAGCAGACAGTGGCAGGGAATCCACGAGCAGTACTTC
TRBJ2-6	TRBD2	.	TRBV4-3	CASSQDLRGRSSGANVLTF	TGCGCCAGCAGCCAAGACTTGCGCGGGAGGTCCTCTGGGGCCAACGTCCTGACTTTC
TRBJ2-7	TRBD1	.	TRBV6-5	CASSSGLTGVGEQYF	TGTGCCAGCAGTAGTGGGCTTACAGGGGTCGGCGAGCAGTACTTC
TRBJ2-1	TRBD1	.	TRBV2	CASRWTGNGNEQFF	TGTGCCAGCAGGTGGACAGGGAATGGCAATGAGCAGTTCTTC
TRBJ1-5	.	.	TRBV7-8	CASSLVRNQPQHF	TGTGCCAGCAGCCTGGTACGGAATCAGCCCCAGCATTTT
TRBJ2-7	.	.	TRBV6-5	CASSYSRRASPYEQYF	TGTGCCAGCAGTTACTCGAGACGGGCATCGCCCTACGAGCAGTACTTC
TRBJ2-1	.	.	TRBV5-1	CASSLGLENEQFF	TGCGCCAGCAGCTTGGGTCTCGAAAATGAGCAGTTCTTC
TRBJ1-2	.	.	TRBV2	CASSRTTRYGYTF	TGTGCCAGCAGCCGGACGACTAGGTATGGCTACACCTTC
TRBJ2-1	.	few	TRBV5-6	CASSFGPNNEQFF	TGTGCCAGCAGCTTTGGACCAAACAATGAGCAGTTCTTC
TRBJ2-2	.	.	TRBV29-1	CSVTDTGELFF	TGCAGCGTTACGGACACCGGGGAGCTGTTTTTT
TRBJ1-2	.	once	TRBV18	CASSPLPDARSNYGYTF	TGTGCCAGCTCACCACTCCCGGATGCCCGGTCTAACTATGGCTACACCTTC
TRBJ1-2	.	.	TRBV18	CASSPPSNYGYTF	TGTGCCAGCTCACCACCGTCTAACTATGGCTACACCTTC
TRBJ1-1	.	.	TRBV9	CASTPTRQLSNTEAFF	TGTGCCAGCACCCCCACGAGACAGCTTTCGAACACTGAAGCTTTCTTT
TRBJ2-3	TRBD1	.	TRBV5-8	CASTSDRVKADTQYF	TGTGCCAGCACCTCGGACAGGGTGAAGGCAGATACGCAGTATTTT
TRBJ1-1	.	.	TRBV3-1	CASSPLGGRMNTEAFF	TGTGCCAGCAGCCCCTTGGGGGGGAGAATGAACACTGAAGCTTTCTTT
TRBJ2-7	.	.	TRBV5-6	CASSLFRETQTSSYEQYF	TGTGCCAGCAGCCTCTTCCGCGAGACGCAAACTAGCTCCTACGAGCAGTACTTC
TRBJ2-1	.	.	TRBV7-2	CASSLQPGMNEQFF	TGTGCCAGCAGCTTACAGCCAGGGATGAATGAGCAGTTCTTC